This T cell receptor beta chain is from a study of T cell responses to AZD1222 COVID-19 vaccine. About the research overall: Second doses were pooled across both intervals (about 4 or about 12 weeks). Study-level results: Donors were largely white British and mainly female; clonal diversity was possibly underestimated. Repertoire samples came only from after the peak T cell response.

The assay was immunoSEQ multiplex PCR, and TCRdb's table has in-frame clones only and misses some. Seen here are some 69,000 clones, about 85% observed once, and the top ten hold roughly 18%. Between the trimmed V and J ends, which lost 3 bases and 9 bases, there was a span of 12 bases. This CDR3 is 13 amino acids long. Germline values: CDR1 KGHSH, CDR2 LQKENI. Only one count was recorded for this clone. As yet, its antigen is unknown. The sequences come from peripheral blood, collected on day 0 of AZD1222 vaccination. V gene TRBV18 combines with J gene TRBJ1-5, with D possibly TRBD1 on 5 matching bases. This receptor was taken from an adult in good health. The CDR3 is CASSPGPGRPQHF. The CDR3 DNA sequence: TGTGCCAGCTCACCGGGACCGGGCAGGCCCCAGCATTTT. Variable domain in full (rest from reference TRBV18 and TRBJ1-5): NAGVMQNPRHLVRRRGQEARLRCSPMKGHSHVYWYRQLPEEGLKFMVYLQKENIIDESGMPKERFSAEFPKEGPSILRIQQVVRGDSAAYFCASSPGPGRPQHFGDGTRLSIL.